This paragraph reports one TCR beta chain. With 3 bases clipped from V and 0 bases from J, the junction kept 3 bases outside the gene matches. The CDR3 runs to 17 residues. From germline, CDR1 is KGHSH and CDR2 LQKENI. The data derive from a study of blood T cell repertoires in COVID-19. Assay used: immunoSEQ multiplex PCR; TCRdb lists only in-frame clones, some missing. The repertoire consists of 350,000 to 450,000 clones, with 70% to 90% occurring once and the leading ten covering roughly 2%. The chain links TRBV18 to TRBJ1-5; 12 bases match TRBD1. The clonotype originates from a man between 40 and 49 years old in a cohort exposed to, infected with or recovered from COVID-19 (not recorded which). The sample was PBMCs or T cells enriched from blood (not recorded which). The CDR3 DNA follows: TGTGCCAGCTCACCGGGACAGGGGGCGTTTAGCAATCAGCCCCAGCATTTT. It codes for CASSPGQGAFSNQPQHF.